This T cell receptor (beta chain) is from a study of human T cells and chemical hapten exposure. Study-wide results and caveats: High-frequency TCRs, those above 1 in 1000, stayed the same after DPC sensitization. The study found that PT1 expanded TCR counts correlated positively with patch test score. It was expanded TCRs that formed significantly more large CDR3 similarity clusters than controls did.

On this clonotype itself: The antigen is unknown.

Individual cDNA molecules received unique molecular identifiers in the library. Each CDR3 protein is one row after TCRdb ran MiXCR on the RACE reads. Of 79,000 or so distinct CDR3 sequences listed, 25% to 40% were seen once; the top ten hold around 8.9%. Trimming cost V 0 bases and J 4 bases, with 0 bases left between them. CDR3 length: 11 residues. The time point denotes: patch test 1, 2 weeks after DPC sensitization. Treatment denoted: therapeutic diphenylcyclopropenone sensitization with weekly scalp DPC. The V and J genes are TRBV12-3 or TRBV12-4 and TRBJ1-1; no firm D call. This specimen consisted of whole blood, obtained in connection with sensitization to the hapten diphenylcyclopropenone (DPC). This receptor was obtained from a middle-aged man with alopecia areata. Some clones in this sample may be carry-over from other donors' samples. DNA for the CDR3: TGTGCCAGCAGTTTAGCCACTGAAGCTTTCTTT. This sequence encodes CASSLATEAFF.